This TCR beta chain was identified in a study of identical twins. MiXCR was run by TCRdb on the 5' RACE reads, yielding one entry per CDR3 protein. Of about 550,000 distinct CDR3 sequences in the sample, approximately 20% are singletons; the top ten hold 0.48%. In this sample, this clonotype turned up a few times. CDR3 length: 13 residues. Trimming stripped 6 bases from V and 7 bases from J, with 12 bases between. Germline V lookup: CDR1 MDHEN, CDR2 SYDVKM. The data also belong to a second study, concerning yellow fever vaccine responses in identical twins.

Sequencing input: CD4+ T cells sorted from blood. The origin of this receptor is a woman younger than 35 in good health. The chain combines TRBV28 with TRBJ2-2; no reliable D call. As DNA, the CDR3 is TGTGCCAGCAGCCCATGGACCGTCGGGGAGCTGTTTTTT. As protein: CASSPWTVGELFF.